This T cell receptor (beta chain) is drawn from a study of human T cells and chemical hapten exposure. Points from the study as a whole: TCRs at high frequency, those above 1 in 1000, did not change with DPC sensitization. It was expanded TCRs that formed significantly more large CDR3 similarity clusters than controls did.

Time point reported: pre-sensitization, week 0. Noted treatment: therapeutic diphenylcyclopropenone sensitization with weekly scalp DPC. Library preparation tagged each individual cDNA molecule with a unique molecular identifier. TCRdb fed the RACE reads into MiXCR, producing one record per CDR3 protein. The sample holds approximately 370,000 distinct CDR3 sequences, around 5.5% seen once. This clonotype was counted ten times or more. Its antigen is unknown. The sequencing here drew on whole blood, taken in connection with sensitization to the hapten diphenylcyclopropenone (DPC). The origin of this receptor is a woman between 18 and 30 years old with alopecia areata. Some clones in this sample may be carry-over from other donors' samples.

The CDR3 here is CASSPGGDQYNEQFF. CDR3 sequence (DNA): TGTGCCAGCAGCCCCGGCGGAGACCAATACAATGAGCAGTTCTTC. The chain is built from TRBV7-2 and TRBJ2-1; D unresolved. Germline V gene lookup returns CDR1 SGHTA and CDR2 FQGNSA. V was shortened by 5 bases and J by 4 bases, with 15 bases between the two germline ends. The CDR3 extends over 15 amino acids.